The 15 T cell receptor beta chains below come from one sample, sequenced in a study of T cells in Graves' hyperthyroidism and ophthalmopathy. The TCR beta CDR3 regions underwent amplification using RNA transcripts as the source. Initially, a first-round RT-PCR of the TCR CDR3 employed the HTBI primer set. TCRdb re-called the multiplex PCR reads with MiXCR, one entry per CDR3 protein. The table shows around 380,000 distinct CDR3 sequences, with around an eighth occurring only once. Sequencing used blood. These receptors were obtained from a man aged 25-45 years with Graves' hyperthyroidism that later progressed to Graves' ophthalmopathy.

This clonotype was detected many times. The rearrangement uses TRBV20-1 and TRBJ2-1, with 7 bases identical to TRBD2. Germline trimming cut 5 bases from V and 7 bases from J; bases unmatched to any gene: 8. CDR3 length equals 13 residues. The germline CDR1 and CDR2 sequences are DFQATT and SNEGSKA (reference sequence). CDR3 loop: CSARPGTNNEQFF. CDR3 DNA: TGCAGTGCTCGCCCCGGGACTAATAATGAGCAGTTCTTC.

The rearrangement joins TRBV27 to TRBJ1-2, with 7 positions matching TRBD1. V lost 5 bases to trimming and J lost 4 bases; unmatched junction nucleotides: 16. This CDR3 has 17 amino acids. Per the germline V gene, CDR1 is MNHEY and CDR2 is SMNVEV (reference sequence). The CDR3 bases are TGTGCCAGCAGTCCAACTCTCGGACAGGCGAAACCCTATGGCTACACCTTC. Its protein is CASSPTLGQAKPYGYTF.

This clonotype has just a few counts. This chain joins TRBV7-9 and TRBJ1-6; no clear D. The CDR3 loop spans 15 amino acids. The germline V and J ends were trimmed by 10 bases and 7 bases, with 20 bases remaining between them. The germline V gene has CDR1 SEHNR and CDR2 FQNEAQ (reference sequence). For the CDR3, the DNA is TGTGCCACCCGCCAGAAGCGGTCCCTCAATTCACCCCTCCACTTT. Residues: CATRQKRSLNSPLHF. Full variable domain (outside the CDR3, taken from reference TRBV7-9 and TRBJ1-6): DTGVSQNPRHKITKRGQNVTFRCDPISEHNRLYWYRQTLGQGPEFLTYFQNEAQLEKSRLLSDRFSAERPKGSFSTLEIQRTEQGDSAMYLCATRQKRSLNSPLHFGNGTRLTVT.

The CDR3 loop reads CATSRRGLGDNEQFF. DNA for the CDR3: TGTGCCACCAGTAGAAGGGGGCTTGGCGACAATGAGCAGTTCTTC. V is TRBV24-1 and J is TRBJ2-1, with 7 nucleotides matching TRBD1. Per the germline V gene, CDR1 is KGHDR and CDR2 is SFDVKD. Germline trimming cut 6 bases from V and 5 bases from J; bases unmatched to any gene: 9. The length of the CDR3 is 15 residues.

The chain couples TRBV6-1 to TRBJ2-7, with a weak D call TRBD2 (5 bases). The CDR3 is made up of 13 amino acids. V was trimmed by 2 bases and J by 7 bases, leaving 12 bases between them. The germline gives CDR1 MNHNS, CDR2 SASEGT. The chain's CDR3 is CASSEYSTGEQYF. CDR3 bases: TGTGCCAGCAGTGAATACAGCACGGGGGAGCAGTACTTC.

As concerns this clonotype: A much larger clone sits a single nucleotide away, making a read error possible. The chain is built from TRBV2 and TRBJ1-3; D not certain. V lost 3 bases and J 4 bases, leaving 16 bases between the germline ends. This CDR3 comprises 16 residues. Germline-derived CDR1 and CDR2 are SNHLY and FYNNEI. The CDR3 loop reads CASSENGPSGGNTIYF. Written as DNA, the CDR3 is TGTGCCAGCAGTGAGAACGGACCATCAGGCGGAAACACCATATATTTT.

Many counts were recorded for this clonotype. This chain links TRBV3-1 with TRBJ2-3; 9 positions agree with TRBD2. CDR1 LGHDT and CDR2 YNNKEL come from the germline V gene (reference sequence). The length of the CDR3 is 16 residues. With V trimmed by 0 bases and J by 6 bases, 7 bases remained unmatched. CDR3 DNA: TGTGCCAGCAGCCAAGATCTAAGCGGGGGGATGGATACGCAGTATTTT. Its translation is CASSQDLSGGMDTQYF.

The rearrangement links TRBV6-2 or TRBV6-3 to TRBJ1-5; D gene ambiguous. Trimming took 6 bases from V and 4 from J, leaving 16 bases between them. From germline, CDR1 is MNHEY and CDR2 SVGEGT. This CDR3 contains 15 residues. In nucleotides, the CDR3 is TGTGCCAGCAGCTTGATCGGGGTAGGAAATCAGCCCCAGCATTTT. The encoded protein is CASSLIGVGNQPQHF.

This clonotype was detected many times. The gene calls are TRBV28 and TRBJ1-2, with D possibly matching TRBD1 (6 bases). Germline CDR1 and CDR2: MDHEN and SYDVKM. The CDR3 length is 14 residues. Trimming removed 0 bases at V and 7 bases at J, with 12 bases between. The CDR3 region has the DNA TGTGCCAGCAGTTTATGGGGGCAGGGGACTGGCTACACCTTC. Its translation: CASSLWGQGTGYTF.

This clonotype has at least ten counts. The genes are TRBV9 and TRBJ2-5; D is unresolved. The CDR3 contains 13 residues. Trimming pared 0 bases from V and 7 bases from J, leaving 10 bases between. Looked up from germline, CDR1 is SGDLS and CDR2 is YYNGEE. In DNA, the CDR3 is TGTGCCAGCAGCGTAGCTACCCATTCGACCCAGTACTTC. As protein: CASSVATHSTQYF.

This clonotype was seen ten or more times. V and J are TRBV11-2 and TRBJ2-7; D is undetermined. V shed 5 bases and J shed 3 bases, with 17 bases lying between them. This CDR3 has 15 residues. From germline, CDR1 is SGHAT and CDR2 FQNNGV. CDR3 in DNA: TGTGCCAGCAGCACCGGCAGTTTTAACGGCTACGAGCAGTACTTC. Protein sequence: CASSTGSFNGYEQYF.

The sample holds a few counts of this clonotype. V usage is TRBV9 and J usage is TRBJ1-4; D is undetermined. The CDR3 has 15 amino acids. Germline lookup yields CDR1 SGDLS and CDR2 YYNGEE. The V gene lost 4 bases and the J gene lost 2 bases, with 12 bases spanning the gap. CDR3 in DNA: TGTGCCAGCAGCCCCGTTGGTTGGACTAATGAAAAACTGTTTTTT. It encodes CASSPVGWTNEKLFF.

Concerning this clonotype: The DNA is left out, because the CDR3 cannot be placed on it with certainty; the CDR3 is given as TCRdb lists it. V and J are TRBV6-2 or TRBV6-3 and TRBJ1-4. The CDR3 has 23 residues if both end residues are counted. Germline values: CDR1 MNHEY, CDR2 SVGEGT. This CDR3 reads CASTNQTSMYLCASSLYLGKLFF.

J is TRBJ1-3 and V is TRBV29-1; no clear D. The CDR3 sequence is 13 residues long. Germline V gene data show CDR1 as SQVTM and CDR2 as ANQGSEA. V gave up 7 bases and J gave up 0 bases, with 10 bases separating them. This CDR3 reads CSASVSSGNTIYF. The CDR3 bases are TGCAGCGCTTCAGTGAGCTCTGGAAACACCATATATTTT.

This clonotype was seen ten or more times. The chain carries TRBV11-2 and TRBJ2-3, with TRBD1 matching over 9 bases. Per germline, CDR1 SGHAT and CDR2 FQNNGV. The CDR3 has 15 amino acids. The V segment lost 5 bases and the J segment 4 bases; nucleotides outside the gene matches: 7. CDR3 DNA sequence: TGTGCCAGCAGCCGGGGACAGGGCTTATCAGATACGCAGTATTTT. Translating gives CASSRGQGLSDTQYF.